The clone carrying this T cell receptor beta chain was found a few times. Its antigen is not known. Combining iRepertoire HTBI primers with Arm-PCR of CDR3 regions, the authors built TCR beta libraries. TCRdb ran MiXCR on the multiplex PCR reads and lists one entry per CDR3 protein. The data hold fewer than 600,000 distinct CDR3 sequences, with less than 25% observed a single time. This entry is derived from a study of regulatory T cells in long-lasting Graves disease. Broader study findings: Relative to newly diagnosed Graves' patients, persistent ones had lower TCR diversity.

Germline V CDR1 and CDR2: SGHNT, YYREEE (reference sequence). The V gene lost 5 bases and the J gene lost 10 bases, with 13 bases spanning the gap. The length of the CDR3 is 13 residues. Time point: persistent/refractory GD, antithyroid drugs over 5 years with positive TRAb. RNA from PBMCs was the source of the TCR library. Diagnoses of Graves' disease were made by American Thyroid Association guidelines. Sequenced material: peripheral blood mononuclear cells (PBMCs), taken when the disease was refractory, from a patient treated with antithyroid drugs. The origin of this receptor is a female donor with Graves disease. The gene calls are TRBV5-4 and TRBJ1-6; D may be TRBD1 (5 bases). CDR3: CASRSGGGSPLHF. CDR3 nucleotides: TGTGCCAGCAGGTCCGGGGGTGGATCACCCCTCCACTTT.